These 14 T cell receptor beta chains came from one sample sequenced in a study of vaccination and CD4 T cells after COVID-19 (dated 2022 in TCRdb). The library was obtained by PCR. Instrument on record: Illumina iSeq 100. TCR sequencing of DNA from cultured CD4+ T cells used the Oncomine TCR Beta short-read assay at the Johns Hopkins FTIC core. The QIAamp micro DNA kit was used to extract genomic DNA from the cultured CD4+ T cells. The public reads were reanalyzed by TCRdb: fastp trimming at Q25, MiXCR alignment, in-frame beta chains only. Rows merge per CDR3 protein into single entries with the most common DNA and genes. The sample includes over 9,000 distinct CDR3 sequences, with about 28% observed a single time. The top ten clones comprise about an eighth of the sample. The sample's treatment or condition label, in plain terms: roughly 11-day PBMC culture with coronavirus spike peptide pools or control peptides (ViraFEST assay). CD4+ T cells from unexposed donors were collected before the COVID-19 pandemic (2011-2018).

Their target antigens are unknown. Sequenced sample: CD4+ T cells from blood, cultured in vitro. The receptors here all came from a human donor in good health.

This clonotype has a handful of counts. V usage is TRBV19 and J usage is TRBJ2-3; 7 positions agree with TRBD1. Germline V gene lookup returns CDR1 LNHDA and CDR2 SQIVND (reference sequence). The length of the CDR3 is 13 residues. V was clipped by 5 bases and J by 3 bases; unmatched bases: 2. The CDR3, as DNA: TGTGCCAGTAGTCCCAGGGGGACAGATACGCAGTATTTT. This translates into CASSPRGTDTQYF.

The V call is TRBV20-1, the J call TRBJ2-5; 7 bases fit TRBD1. The CDR3 covers 11 residues. Germline-derived CDR1 and CDR2 are DFQATT and SNEGSKA (reference sequence). After removal of 5 bases from V and 4 bases from J, the junction contained 1 base not matched to a gene. This CDR3 reads CSAHRGETQYF. In DNA, the CDR3 is TGCAGTGCTCACAGGGGAGAGACCCAGTACTTC.

This clonotype has a handful of counts. The chain links TRBV7-2 to TRBJ2-7; tentatively, D is TRBD1 (6 bases). This CDR3 region has 12 residues. V was trimmed by 8 bases and J by 5 bases, leaving 13 bases between them. Germline CDR1 and CDR2: SGHTA and FQGNSA. CDR3 sequence (DNA): TGTGCCAGCGCGCAGGGGTGGCACGAGCAGTACTTC. Translated: CASAQGWHEQYF.

As regards this clonotype: One base away lies a much larger clone, so this may be a sequencing read error. CDR3 loop: CASDIRQGSYNEQFF. The CDR3 nucleotides read TGTGCCAGCGATATCCGACAGGGCAGCTACAATGAGCAGTTCTTC. The chain combines TRBV6-1 with TRBJ2-1; 7 nucleotides align to TRBD1. CDR1 and CDR2 (germline): MNHNS, SASEGT. The CDR3 covers 15 residues. V was clipped by 8 bases and J by 3 bases; unmatched bases: 10.

This chain links TRBV28 with TRBJ1-4, with D possibly being TRBD1 (5 bases). The CDR3 runs 16 residues. The V and J ends lost 1 base and 7 bases respectively, with 16 bases between them. Germline lookup yields CDR1 MDHEN and CDR2 SYDVKM. CDR3 loop: CASSLYGGGIGEKLFF. The CDR3 DNA is TGTGCCAGCAGTTTATACGGGGGGGGAATAGGTGAAAAACTGTTTTTT.

This clonotype is medium-sized within its sample. The chain employs TRBV20-1 and TRBJ2-2, with D hard to call. The CDR3 has 11 amino acids. Germline V gene lookup returns CDR1 DFQATT and CDR2 SNEGSKA (reference sequence). Trimming removed 6 bases from V and 13 bases from J, with 15 bases in between. The DNA of the CDR3 is TGCAGTGCCGCCTTGGTAGGGCGGCTGTTTTTT. This gives the protein CSAALVGRLFF.

This clonotype turned up a few times. The V and J genes are TRBV27 and TRBJ1-5, with 12 bases aligning to TRBD1. This CDR3 contains 14 residues. The V gene end was trimmed by 4 bases and the J gene end by 7 bases; junction bases not matched to a gene: 2. Per germline, CDR1 MNHEY and CDR2 SMNVEV (reference sequence). The CDR3 DNA is TGTGCCAGCAGTTCCGGGACAGGGGGCCAGCCCCAGCATTTT. Its translation: CASSSGTGGQPQHF.

The CDR3 spells CATSDGTGGETQYF. The CDR3 bases are TGTGCCACCAGTGACGGGACTGGTGGCGAGACCCAGTACTTC. The chain carries TRBV24-1 and TRBJ2-5, with D perhaps matching TRBD2 (6 bases). This CDR3 has 14 residues. V was trimmed by 4 bases and J by 5 bases, leaving 13 bases between them. Germline V lookup: CDR1 KGHDR, CDR2 SFDVKD.

The V gene is TRBV19, the J gene TRBJ2-1; D is possibly TRBD2 (6 bases). This CDR3 is 15 amino acids long. V lost 7 bases to trimming and J lost 0 bases, with 13 bases between them. CDR1 is LNHDA, CDR2 SQIVND, per germline (reference sequence). The CDR3 loop reads CASNPFGGSYNEQFF. Here the CDR3 DNA reads TGTGCCAGTAACCCCTTCGGGGGCTCCTACAATGAGCAGTTCTTC.

This clonotype was observed a handful of times. V and J are TRBV6-4 and TRBJ2-6; TRBD1 might be the D (6 bases). The CDR3 has 17 residues. CDR1 and CDR2 from the germline V gene are MRHNA and SNTAGT. The V end was cut by 0 bases, the J end by 2 bases, with 11 bases between. CDR3 in DNA: TGTGCCAGCAGTGACTCGAGGGGGTCCCCTGGGGCCAACGTCCTGACTTTC. This codes for CASSDSRGSPGANVLTF.

This clonotype was recorded a few times. V is TRBV2 and J is TRBJ2-1; a possible D gene is TRBD1 (5 bases). V shed 9 bases and J shed 1 base, with 25 bases lying between them. In germline, CDR1 is SNHLY, CDR2 FYNNEI. This CDR3 contains 18 residues. The CDR3 DNA is TGTGCCAGTACAATGGGGCAGTCATCCTTGAGTTCCTACAATGAGCAGTTCTTC. This translates into CASTMGQSSLSSYNEQFF. The full variable domain, its missing parts supplied by reference TRBV2 and TRBJ2-1, is EPEVTQTPSHQVTQMGQEVILRCVPISNHLYFYWYRQILGQKVEFLVSFYNNEISEKSEIFDDQFSVERPDGSNFTLKIRSTKLEDSAMYFCASTMGQSSLSSYNEQFFGPGTRLTVL.

This clonotype was seen a few times. The V and J genes are TRBV10-2 and TRBJ2-5, with D hard to call. The V end lost 10 bases, the J end lost 3 bases, and 18 bases lay between the germline ends. There are 14 residues in the CDR3. Germline loops: CDR1 WSHSY, CDR2 SAAADI. CDR3 coding DNA: TGCGCCACCGGTCGGGCAGGTGGGGAAGAGACCCAGTACTTC. Translating it yields CATGRAGGEETQYF.

This clonotype was counted a few times. This chain uses TRBV7-9 with TRBJ1-3; tentative D call: TRBD1 (5 bases). Germline loops: CDR1 SEHNR, CDR2 FQNEAQ (reference sequence). The V end was cut by 5 bases, the J end by 0 bases, with 11 bases between. The length of the CDR3 is 15 residues. CDR3 sequence (DNA): TGTGCCAGCAGCGCAGCAGGGCTCTCTGGAAACACCATATATTTT. This encodes CASSAAGLSGNTIYF.

The V gene is TRBV4-1, the J gene TRBJ2-5, with TRBD2 identical over 10 bases. The germline V gene has CDR1 MGHRA and CDR2 YSYEKL. V was pared by 0 bases and J by 5 bases, with 9 bases of the junction left unmatched. The CDR3 length is 17 residues. Here the CDR3 DNA reads TGCGCCAGCAGCCAAGACGAAGCTAGCGGGAGAGGTGAGACCCAGTACTTC. Translated: CASSQDEASGRGETQYF.